This T cell receptor (beta chain) appears in the sequencing data of a study of CD8 T cells in Susac syndrome. The CDR3 contains 16 residues. V lost 5 bases and J 0 bases, leaving 14 bases between the germline ends. Germline CDR1 SQVTM, CDR2 ANQGSEA. Random hexamers were used to reverse transcribe the RNA input (about 0.45 to 1 ug). A multiplex approach, immunoSEQ multiplex PCR, amplified TCR beta CDR3 across 54 Vbeta and 13 Jbeta. One entry per CDR3 protein, called by TCRdb with MiXCR from the immunoSEQ multiplex PCR reads. Among some 150,000 distinct CDR3 sequences, around 96% were seen once, and the ten largest hold more than 0.2%. Sequencing of TCR beta covered CD8+ and CD4+ T cells obtained from blood.

The sequencing sample was made of CD8+ T cells from PBMCs. This TCR was sampled from a human donor with multiple sclerosis. This sequence joins TRBV29-1 and TRBJ2-6; perhaps TRBD2 as D (5 bases). CDR3 amino acids: CSVRTGVVSGANVLTF. DNA for the CDR3: TGCAGCGTTCGGACTGGCGTCGTCTCTGGGGCCAACGTCCTGACTTTC. The complete variable domain, with remaining parts taken from reference TRBV29-1 and TRBJ2-6, reads SAVISQKPSRDICQRGTSLTIQCQVDSQVTMMFWYRQQPGQSLTLIATANQGSEATYESGFVIDKFPISRPNLTFSTLTVSNMSPEDSSIYLCSVRTGVVSGANVLTFGAGSRLTVL.